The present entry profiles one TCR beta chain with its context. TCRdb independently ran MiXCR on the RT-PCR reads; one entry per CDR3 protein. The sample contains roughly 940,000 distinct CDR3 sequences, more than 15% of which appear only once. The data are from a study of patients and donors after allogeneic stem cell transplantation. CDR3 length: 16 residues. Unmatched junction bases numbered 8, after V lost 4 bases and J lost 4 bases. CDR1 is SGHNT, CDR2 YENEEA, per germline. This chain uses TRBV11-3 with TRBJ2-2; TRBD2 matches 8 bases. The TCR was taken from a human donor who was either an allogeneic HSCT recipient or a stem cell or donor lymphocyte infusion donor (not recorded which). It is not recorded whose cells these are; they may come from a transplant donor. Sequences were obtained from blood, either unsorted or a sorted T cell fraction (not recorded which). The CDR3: CASSSPGLGSTGELFF. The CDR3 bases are TGTGCCAGCAGCTCGCCGGGACTAGGTAGCACCGGGGAGCTGTTTTTT.